Below are 8 T cell receptor beta chains sequenced from a single sample in a study of early T cells in non-severe SARS-CoV-2 infection (dated by TCRdb to 2020 to 2022). The library was generated by 5' RACE. Sequencing was carried out with a NextSeq 500. In TCRdb, the public reads were trimmed at Q25 with fastp and aligned with MiXCR, with productive beta chains retained. Identical CDR3 protein sequences are pooled into one entry, listed with their most common genes and DNA. This sample is represented by around 76,000 distinct CDR3 sequences; 11% of them were singletons. In total, the top ten clones hold roughly 4.7% of the sample. The sample taken for sequencing was whole blood. These receptors all come from an adult who was a healthcare worker with PCR-confirmed SARS-CoV-2 infection or an uninfected control (not recorded which).

This clonotype was recorded at least ten times. The chain is built from TRBV5-6 and TRBJ1-5; possible D gene TRBD1, 6 bases. The CDR3 runs 17 residues. With 3 bases removed from V and 0 bases from J, the gap between germline ends came to 16 bases. Germline CDR1 SGHDT, CDR2 YYEEEE. CDR3 bases: TGTGCCAGCAGCTGGCGGGGAAACAGGGATAGCAATCAGCCCCAGCATTTT. It codes for CASSWRGNRDSNQPQHF. Full variable domain (rest looked up from reference TRBV5-6 and TRBJ1-5): DAGVTQSPTHLIKTRGQQVTLRCSPKSGHDTVSWYQQALGQGPQFIFQYYEEEERQRGNFPDRFSGHQFPNYSSELNVNALLLGDSALYLCASSWRGNRDSNQPQHFGDGTRLSIL.

This clonotype was counted only a few times. The chain is built from TRBV27 and TRBJ1-1, with 10 positions matching TRBD1. CDR3 size: 15 residues. V was pared by 5 bases and J by 3 bases, with 6 bases of the junction left unmatched. The germline V gene encodes CDR1 MNHEY and CDR2 SMNVEV (reference sequence). CDR3 residues: CASSPTGGPDTEAFF. The CDR3 nucleotides are TGTGCCAGCAGTCCGACAGGGGGCCCAGACACTGAAGCTTTCTTT.

This clonotype turned up a few times. The chain employs TRBV10-3 and TRBJ2-2, with D possibly being TRBD2 (6 bases). The ends were cut back, 2 bases at V and 4 bases at J, with 8 bases in the middle. The CDR3 is made up of 14 amino acids. Germline values: CDR1 ENHRY, CDR2 SYGVKD. CDR3 sequence reads: CAISERGGTGELFF. Here the CDR3 DNA reads TGTGCCATCAGTGAGAGGGGAGGCACCGGGGAGCTGTTTTTT.

The chain has TRBV29-1 and TRBJ1-1; D gene uncertain. The V end was cut by 4 bases, the J end by 7 bases, with 7 bases between. The CDR3 totals 10 residues. CDR1 SQVTM and CDR2 ANQGSEA come from the germline V gene. The DNA for the CDR3 is TGCAGCGTTGCGGTGGGTGAAGCTTTCTTT. It is translated as CSVAVGEAFF.

This clonotype has at least ten counts. J is TRBJ1-1 and V is TRBV11-2; TRBD1 agrees at 10 bases. The CDR3 is made up of 14 amino acids. Trimming took 1 base from V and 7 from J; bases not matched to a gene: 3. CDR1 and CDR2 (germline): SGHAT, FQNNGV. DNA of the CDR3: TGTGCCAGCAGCTTAGGACAGGGGGCTGATGAAGCTTTCTTT. It specifies CASSLGQGADEAFF. Full variable domain (remainder filled in from reference TRBV11-2 and TRBJ1-1): EAGVAQSPRYKIIEKRQSVAFWCNPISGHATLYWYQQILGQGPKLLIQFQNNGVVDDSQLPKDRFSAERLKGVDSTLKIQPAKLEDSAVYLCASSLGQGADEAFFGQGTRLTVV.

This clonotype was counted ten times or more. V and J are TRBV4-2 and TRBJ2-2, with D possibly TRBD2 on 6 matching bases. With 4 bases removed from V and 4 bases from J, the gap between germline ends came to 16 bases. This CDR3 is built from 16 residues. Germline CDR1 reads LGHNA; CDR2 reads YNFKEQ. The CDR3 protein is CASSPKIAGRTGELFF. DNA of the CDR3: TGTGCCAGCAGCCCCAAGATTGCGGGGCGCACCGGGGAGCTGTTTTTT.

This clonotype appeared a few times. The chain links TRBV20-1 to TRBJ1-6; no clear D gene. The CDR3 runs 13 residues. V was shortened by 4 bases and J by 0 bases, with 4 bases between the two germline ends. Germline assignment: CDR1 DFQATT and CDR2 SNEGSKA (reference sequence). CDR3 DNA sequence: TGCAGTGCTATTAGCTCCTATAATTCACCCCTCCACTTT. Protein: CSAISSYNSPLHF.

This clonotype was recorded many times. V and J are TRBV30 and TRBJ1-1, with D uncertain. The ends were cut back, 5 bases at V and 7 bases at J, with 11 bases in the middle. Germline loops: CDR1 GTSNPN, CDR2 SVGIG (reference sequence). This CDR3 is 11 amino acids long. The CDR3 sequence: CAWSRAIEAFF. CDR3 sequence (DNA): TGTGCCTGGTCTAGAGCTATTGAAGCTTTCTTT.